These 19 T cell receptor beta chains share one sample of origin, sequenced in a study of beta chain features in type 1 diabetes. TCRB transcripts that were expressed got sequenced, as all of the isolated RNA had been reverse transcribed. Repertoires were generated with immunoSEQ multiplex PCR, while TCRdb's copy carries only in-frame clones and drops some. The sample carries over 120,000 clones, 10% recorded once. Sequenced sample: naive CD4+ T cells from blood. The origin of the receptors is a man younger than 35 in good health.

The rearrangement joins TRBV15 to TRBJ1-6; D is undetermined. This CDR3 region has 18 residues. The V and J ends lost 0 bases and 0 bases respectively, with 12 bases between them. Germline V gene lookup returns CDR1 LNHNV and CDR2 YYDKDF (reference sequence). CDR3 residues: CATSRERKESSYNSPLHF. The CDR3 coding sequence is TGTGCCACCAGCAGAGAGCGTAAGGAGAGCTCCTATAATTCACCCCTCCACTTT.

The V call is TRBV30, the J call TRBJ1-1; a possible D gene is TRBD1 (6 bases). The V gene lost 3 bases and the J gene lost 2 bases, with 13 bases spanning the gap. There are 14 residues in the CDR3. CDR1 is GTSNPN, CDR2 SVGIG, per germline (reference sequence). In nucleotides, the CDR3 is TGTGCCTGGAGCCTAAGGGGGGGCAACACTGAAGCTTTCTTT. As protein: CAWSLRGGNTEAFF.

V is TRBV6-5 and J is TRBJ1-6, with a tentative D call TRBD1 (6 bases). V lost 7 bases to trimming and J lost 6 bases, with 13 bases between them. CDR1 and CDR2 from the germline V gene are MNHEY and SVGAGI. CDR3 length: 14 residues. The CDR3 spells CASNLDSTNSPLHF. CDR3 DNA: TGTGCCAGCAACTTGGACAGTACTAATTCACCCCTCCACTTT.

This chain connects TRBV7-9 to TRBJ1-6; 7 bases match TRBD1. V shed 5 bases, J shed 8 bases, and the junction held 9 bases outside the gene matches. The CDR3 totals 15 residues. The germline V gene has CDR1 SEHNR and CDR2 FQNEAQ (reference sequence). In nucleotides, the CDR3 is TGTGCCAGCAGCCCCAGACAGGGAAGGGATTCACCCCTCCACTTT. It encodes CASSPRQGRDSPLHF.

This chain links TRBV5-5 with TRBJ2-1; D is perhaps TRBD2 (5 bases). The CDR3 contains 15 residues. Trimming removed 2 bases at V and 5 bases at J, with 14 bases between. Germline values: CDR1 SGHKS, CDR2 YYEKEE (reference sequence). CDR3 amino acids: CASSFSHGLNNEQFF. The CDR3 nucleotides read TGTGCCAGCAGCTTTAGTCACGGACTGAACAATGAGCAGTTCTTC.

This clone was counted a few times. The chain uses TRBV14 and TRBJ1-2, with 8 bases matching TRBD1. Germline trimming cut 5 bases from V and 5 bases from J; bases unmatched to any gene: 4. Germline CDR1 is SGHDN and CDR2 is FVKESK. The CDR3 is 13 amino acids. CDR3 loop: CASSSQGAYGYTF. CDR3 sequence (DNA): TGTGCCAGCAGCTCCCAGGGGGCATATGGCTACACCTTC.

The V gene is TRBV28, the J gene TRBJ2-7, with 7 bases matching TRBD1. The CDR3 has 14 amino acids. The V segment lost 7 bases and the J segment 3 bases; nucleotides outside the gene matches: 9. CDR1 and CDR2 from the germline V gene are MDHEN and SYDVKM. The CDR3 sequence: CASTPRQGVYEQYF. In DNA form, the CDR3 reads TGTGCCAGCACCCCAAGACAGGGTGTCTACGAGCAGTACTTC.

The chain links TRBV28 to TRBJ2-2; possibly TRBD2 for D (5 bases). The CDR3 consists of 16 residues. Trimming shortened V by 5 bases and J by 4 bases, and 17 bases separated the two germline ends. The germline gives CDR1 MDHEN, CDR2 SYDVKM. The CDR3, as DNA: TGTGCCAGCAGTATCCACCTTCAGAGCGGCACCGGGGAGCTGTTTTTT. Its translation is CASSIHLQSGTGELFF.

The chain links TRBV6-5 to TRBJ2-5; 9 bases fit TRBD1. CDR3 length: 15 amino acids. Trimming at V came to 2 bases and at J to 4 bases, leaving 5 bases not matched to a gene. Germline V gene sequence: CDR1 MNHEY, CDR2 SVGAGI. As DNA, the CDR3 is TGTGCCAGCAGTTACCTTGACAGGGGGGGAGAGACCCAGTACTTC. Amino acids: CASSYLDRGGETQYF.

This clone was detected only a few times. The gene calls are TRBV5-1 and TRBJ2-3, with D possibly TRBD2 on 6 matching bases. This CDR3 has 15 residues. The germline CDR1 and CDR2 sequences are SGHRS and YFSETQ. The V end lost 4 bases, the J end lost 0 bases, and 12 bases lay between the germline ends. The CDR3 DNA reads TGCGCCAGCAGCCGCGGGGACCGGAGCACAGATACGCAGTATTTT. This translates into CASSRGDRSTDTQYF.

This clone was seen ten or more times. The chain has TRBV5-4 and TRBJ2-5, with 7 bases matching TRBD2. There are 14 residues in the CDR3. From germline, CDR1 is SGHNT and CDR2 YYREEE (reference sequence). V was pared by 1 base and J by 5 bases, with 5 bases of the junction left unmatched. CDR3 nucleotide sequence: TGTGCCAGCAGCTTGCCGGGGGGATGGGAGACCCAGTACTTC. Protein: CASSLPGGWETQYF.

This chain connects TRBV10-3 to TRBJ2-7, with TRBD1 matching over 7 bases. Per the germline V gene, CDR1 is ENHRY and CDR2 is SYGVKD. V dropped 5 bases and J dropped 1; count of bases not matched to a gene: 5. The CDR3 consists of 14 residues. The CDR3 sequence is CAISPGQVSYEQYF. The CDR3 DNA reads as TGTGCCATCAGTCCCGGACAGGTTTCCTACGAGCAGTACTTC.

The rearrangement uses TRBV28 and TRBJ1-5; D perhaps matches TRBD1 (5 bases). The CDR3 sequence is 12 residues long. CDR1 and CDR2 from the germline V gene are MDHEN and SYDVKM. The ends were cut back, 3 bases at V and 10 bases at J, with 10 bases in the middle. The CDR3 DNA is TGTGCCAGCAGTTTCAGGGTCGGCCCCCAGCATTTT. It encodes CASSFRVGPQHF.

The rearrangement uses TRBV18 and TRBJ2-7, with 14 bases aligning to TRBD2. V lost 6 bases and J lost 6; bases outside the gene matches: 4. The CDR3 has 14 residues. Germline assignment: CDR1 KGHSH and CDR2 LQKENI. CDR3 in amino acids: CASSYGTSGSEQYF. The CDR3, as DNA: TGTGCCAGCTCCTACGGGACTAGCGGGAGCGAGCAGTACTTC. The whole variable domain, filled in from reference TRBV18 and TRBJ2-7, reads NAGVMQNPRHLVRRRGQEARLRCSPMKGHSHVYWYRQLPEEGLKFMVYLQKENIIDESGMPKERFSAEFPKEGPSILRIQQVVRGDSAAYFCASSYGTSGSEQYFGPGTRLTVT.

The V gene is TRBV5-6, the J gene TRBJ2-7; 11 bases are a match to TRBD1. CDR1 is SGHDT and CDR2 is YYEEEE in the germline V gene. This CDR3 is built from 15 residues. J lost 5 bases, V lost 4 bases, and 8 bases had no gene match. In DNA form, the CDR3 reads TGTGCCAGCAGCATGCCGGGACAGGGGGTCAACGAGCAGTACTTC. As protein: CASSMPGQGVNEQYF.

The CDR3 nucleotides are TGTGCCAGCAGCATCTGGGGTAGACTAGGTTCCTACAATGAGCAGTTCTTC. This gives the protein CASSIWGRLGSYNEQFF. The J gene is TRBJ2-1, the V gene TRBV11-3; TRBD2 is a possible D gene (6 bases). This CDR3 region has 17 residues. Trimming stripped 5 bases from V and 1 base from J, with 18 bases between. The germline V gene has CDR1 SGHNT and CDR2 YENEEA.

The chain links TRBV18 to TRBJ1-1; TRBD1 might be the D (5 bases). The CDR3 extends over 14 amino acids. V was cut by 5 bases and J by 1 base, with 11 bases left in between. Germline lookup yields CDR1 KGHSH and CDR2 LQKENI. The CDR3 spells CASSATDPNTEAFF. Written as DNA, the CDR3 is TGTGCCAGCTCAGCGACAGACCCGAACACTGAAGCTTTCTTT.

Many counts were recorded for this clone. The CDR3 loop reads CSVEDGGKVRAFF. DNA of the CDR3: TGCAGCGTTGAAGATGGAGGTAAAGTAAGGGCTTTCTTT. The V gene is TRBV29-1, the J gene TRBJ1-1; D unclear. Trimming took off 0 bases at V and 11 bases at J, with 16 bases between the two ends. The CDR3 extends over 13 amino acids. From germline, CDR1 is SQVTM and CDR2 ANQGSEA. Full variable domain (missing parts from reference TRBV29-1 and TRBJ1-1): SAVISQKPSRDICQRGTSLTIQCQVDSQVTMMFWYRQQPGQSLTLIATANQGSEATYESGFVIDKFPISRPNLTFSTLTVSNMSPEDSSIYLCSVEDGGKVRAFFGQGTRLTVV.

The chain links TRBV7-2 to TRBJ2-3; 9 bases are a match to TRBD1. This CDR3 is built from 15 residues. Germline loops: CDR1 SGHTA, CDR2 FQGNSA. Trimming cost V 1 base and J 6 bases; bases outside gene matches: 5. The CDR3 DNA follows: TGTGCCAGCAGCTTAGAGGGACAGGGAGTGGATACGCAGTATTTT. Its protein is CASSLEGQGVDTQYF.